This TCR beta chain was captured in a study of OX40 agonist ivuxolimab in advanced cancers. Study at large: Three patients got partial responses; one had hepatocellular carcinoma and two had cutaneous melanoma. Study-wide points: Both blood CD4+ and CD8+ T cells showed clonal growth by week 6 at 0.1 to 3.0 mg/kg. Researchers report that CD8+ T cells had, on average, more expanded clones than CD4+. What antigens the expanded peripheral T cells recognized was never established.

The length of the CDR3 is 15 residues. The germline V gene has CDR1 GTSNPN and CDR2 SVGIG (reference sequence). V lost 2 bases to trimming and J lost 4 bases, with 15 bases between them. The table came from immunoSEQ multiplex PCR; TCRdb's copy has only in-frame clones and leaves some out. This sample has around 80,000 clones, with approximately 90% found just once. With respect to this clone: Its antigen is as yet unknown.

This TCR was recovered from an adult with an advanced solid tumor such as melanoma, head and neck, liver or kidney cancer. This chain connects TRBV30 to TRBJ1-3; D is ambiguous. Sample: CD4+ or CD8+ T cells sorted from blood, taken in a trial of the OX40 agonist ivuxolimab. In DNA, the CDR3 is TGTGCCTGGAGTCGGGTCCTCCCAGCGGGAAACACCATATATTTT. Protein sequence: CAWSRVLPAGNTIYF.